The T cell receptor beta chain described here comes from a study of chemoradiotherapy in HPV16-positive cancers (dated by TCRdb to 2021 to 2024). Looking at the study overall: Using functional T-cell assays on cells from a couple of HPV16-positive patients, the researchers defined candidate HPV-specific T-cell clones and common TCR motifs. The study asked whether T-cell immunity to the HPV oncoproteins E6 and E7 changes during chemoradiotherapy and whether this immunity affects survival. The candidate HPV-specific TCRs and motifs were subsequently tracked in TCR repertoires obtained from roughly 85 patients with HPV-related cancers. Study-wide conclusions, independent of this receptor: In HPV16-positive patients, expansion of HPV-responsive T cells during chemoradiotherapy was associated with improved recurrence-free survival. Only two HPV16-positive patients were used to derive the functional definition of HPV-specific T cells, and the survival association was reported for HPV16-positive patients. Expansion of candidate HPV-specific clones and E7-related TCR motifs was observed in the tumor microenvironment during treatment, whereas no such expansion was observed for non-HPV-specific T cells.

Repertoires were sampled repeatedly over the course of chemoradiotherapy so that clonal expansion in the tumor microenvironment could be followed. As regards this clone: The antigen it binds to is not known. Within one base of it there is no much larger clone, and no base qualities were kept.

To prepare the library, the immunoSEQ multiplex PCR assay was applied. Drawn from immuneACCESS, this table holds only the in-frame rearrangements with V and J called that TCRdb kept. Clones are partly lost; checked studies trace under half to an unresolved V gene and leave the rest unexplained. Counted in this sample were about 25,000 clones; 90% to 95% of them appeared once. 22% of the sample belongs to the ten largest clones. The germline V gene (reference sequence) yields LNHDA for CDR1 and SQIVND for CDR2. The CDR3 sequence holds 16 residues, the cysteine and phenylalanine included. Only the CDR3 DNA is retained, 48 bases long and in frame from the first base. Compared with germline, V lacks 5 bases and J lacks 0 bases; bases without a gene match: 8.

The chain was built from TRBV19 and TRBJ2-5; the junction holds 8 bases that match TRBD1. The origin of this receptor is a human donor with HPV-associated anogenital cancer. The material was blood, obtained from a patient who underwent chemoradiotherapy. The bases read TGTGCCAGTAGTCCGGGACAGGTTGGCAACCAAGAGACCCAGTACTTC. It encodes CASSPGQVGNQETQYF. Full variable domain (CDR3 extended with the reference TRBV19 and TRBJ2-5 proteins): DGGITQSPKYLFRKEGQNVTLSCEQNLNHDAMYWYRQDPGQGLRLIYYSQIVNDFQKGDIAEGYSVSREKKESFPLTVTSAQKNPTAFYLCASSPGQVGNQETQYFGPGTRLLVL.